Detailed here is one TCR beta chain. Germline loops: CDR1 SGHAT, CDR2 FQNNGV. The CDR3 contains 14 residues. Trimming took 3 bases from V and 7 from J, leaving 10 bases between them. TCRdb keeps only in-frame clones here, not all; method: immunoSEQ multiplex PCR. The data contain about 170,000 clones, about 94% of them seen just once; the ten biggest clones take up over 4%. The data were taken from a study of control samples from healthy donors and cancer patients. The V call is TRBV11-2, the J call TRBJ1-6; the D gene is possibly TRBD1 (5 bases). Input material: blood. The TCR was taken from a woman aged 60-75 years in good health. The CDR3 DNA is TGTGCCAGCAGCTTCGGGGCACTCAATTCACCCCTCCACTTT. Protein sequence: CASSFGALNSPLHF.